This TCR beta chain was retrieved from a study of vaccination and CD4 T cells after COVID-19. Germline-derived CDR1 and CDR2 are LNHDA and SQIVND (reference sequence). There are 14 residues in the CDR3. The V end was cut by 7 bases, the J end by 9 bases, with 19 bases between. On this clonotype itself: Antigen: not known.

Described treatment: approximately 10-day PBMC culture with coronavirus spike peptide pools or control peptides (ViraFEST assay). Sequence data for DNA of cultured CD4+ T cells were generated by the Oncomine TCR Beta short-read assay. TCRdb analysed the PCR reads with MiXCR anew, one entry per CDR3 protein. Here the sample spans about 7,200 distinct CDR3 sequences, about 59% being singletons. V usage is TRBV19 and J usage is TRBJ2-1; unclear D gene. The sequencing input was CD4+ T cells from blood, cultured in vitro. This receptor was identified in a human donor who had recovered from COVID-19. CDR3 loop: CASTPGKPTSEQFF. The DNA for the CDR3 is TGTGCCAGTACCCCTGGGAAGCCTACAAGTGAGCAGTTCTTC.